This T cell receptor beta chain was recorded in a study of siplizumab effects on memory and regulatory T cells. Study observations and caveats: Apparently more diverse than memory cells, naive T cells also seemed major alloresponse contributors. Mean Treg-derived proportions of mappable alloreactive CD4+ clones were less than 75% for siplizumab and roughly 27% for controls. Siplizumab led to significantly less abundant alloreactive sequences that could be traced back to unstimulated CD4+ memory cells.

The germline V and J ends were trimmed by 8 bases and 5 bases, with 9 bases remaining between them. CDR1 is SEHNR, CDR2 FQNEAQ, per germline (reference sequence). The CDR3 loop spans 12 amino acids. TCRdb keeps only in-frame clones here, not all; method: immunoSEQ multiplex PCR. The sample consists of 100,000 to 110,000 clones, more than 85% of them appearing once. On this clone itself: Its specificity is unknown.

J is TRBJ2-2 and V is TRBV7-9; a weak D match, TRBD1 (5 bases). The sequence derives from a human donor in good health. Sequenced: CD4+ T cells sorted from blood. The CDR3 nucleotides are TGTGCCAGCGACAGTTTGACCGGGGAGCTGTTTTTT. This encodes CASDSLTGELFF.